The sequence of this T cell receptor (beta chain) was determined in a study of blood T cell repertoires in COVID-19. This CDR3 comprises 15 residues. Germline CDR1 reads KGHSH; CDR2 reads LQKENI. The V end lost 3 bases, the J end lost 8 bases, and 16 bases lay between the germline ends. Per the original methods: Reference gene primer amplification gave estimated nucleated cell counts. Method: immunoSEQ multiplex PCR; TCRdb's copy keeps in-frame clones and lacks some. That table gives V, J and clone size, and the DNA gave D and trimming. The table lists around 200,000 clones, approximately 82% of them singletons, with 2.5% to 3.5% in the top ten.

The sequence came from a man aged 50 to 59 with active or convalescent COVID-19. The specimen was peripheral blood. This sequence joins TRBV18 and TRBJ1-4; TRBD1 is a possible D gene (5 bases). The DNA of the CDR3 is TGTGCCAGCTCACCCTTCGTTGGCAGGGAAGAAAAACTGTTTTTT. It translates to CASSPFVGREEKLFF.